The next 15 T cell receptor beta chains were all read from a single sample in a study of human T cells and chemical hapten exposure. Time point reported: patch test 1, 2 weeks after DPC sensitization. Sample treatment: therapeutic diphenylcyclopropenone sensitization with weekly scalp DPC. TCRdb used MiXCR to reprocess the RACE reads, holding one entry per CDR3 protein. This sample has about 120,000 distinct CDR3 sequences, with roughly 13% found just once. The sample was whole blood, taken in connection with sensitization to the hapten diphenylcyclopropenone (DPC). The source of these receptors is a man in his late teens or twenties with alopecia areata. Some clones in this sample may be carry-over from other donors' samples.

This clonotype has more than one count but fewer than ten. The chain couples TRBV12-3 or TRBV12-4 to TRBJ2-3, with D possibly matching TRBD1 (6 bases). CDR3 length equals 13 residues. Trimming took 6 bases from V and 3 from J, leaving 10 bases between them. CDR3 loop: CASRGAGTDTQYF. The DNA of the CDR3 is TGTGCCAGCAGGGGGGCCGGGACAGATACGCAGTATTTT.

This clonotype was observed a few times. The rearrangement joins TRBV11-2 to TRBJ1-5; D call uncertain. V gave up 1 base and J gave up 4 bases, with 11 bases separating them. Germline values: CDR1 SGHAT, CDR2 FQNNGV. The CDR3 extends over 15 amino acids. The CDR3 sequence: CASSLANILNQPQHF. CDR3 in DNA: TGTGCCAGCAGCTTAGCGAACATCTTAAATCAGCCCCAGCATTTT.

This clonotype was observed many times. The chain links TRBV3-1 to TRBJ1-4, with D tentatively TRBD1 (5 bases). Looked up from germline, CDR1 is LGHDT and CDR2 is YNNKEL (reference sequence). V was trimmed by 4 bases and J by 4 bases, leaving 13 bases between them. The CDR3 covers 15 residues. CDR3 sequence reads: CASSLSRDSNEKLFF. The CDR3, as DNA: TGTGCCAGCAGCCTGAGCCGAGACAGTAATGAAAAACTGTTTTTT.

This clonotype turned up a few times. The chain uses TRBV6-5 and TRBJ2-1; TRBD2 aligns across 13 bases. Germline-derived CDR1 and CDR2 are MNHEY and SVGAGI. The CDR3 has 15 amino acids. With V trimmed by 6 bases and J by 4 bases, 3 bases remained unmatched. The CDR3 sequence: CASSSGLAGYNEQFF. The DNA of the CDR3 is TGTGCCAGCAGCTCGGGACTAGCGGGGTACAATGAGCAGTTCTTC.

There are a few counts of this clonotype. The chain carries TRBV12-3 or TRBV12-4 and TRBJ2-5, with 7 nucleotides matching TRBD1. This CDR3 is built from 14 residues. With V trimmed by 7 bases and J by 5 bases, 10 bases remained unmatched. As DNA, the CDR3 is TGTGCCAGCACCCCCGAGGGGGCGCGTGAGACCCAGTACTTC. Its translation is CASTPEGARETQYF.

This clonotype was detected a few times. The rearrangement links TRBV9 to TRBJ2-2, with D uncertain. Per germline, CDR1 SGDLS and CDR2 YYNGEE. V lost 0 bases and J lost 7, with 10 bases in between. CDR3 size: 14 residues. The CDR3 loop reads CASSVAGVGGELFF. In DNA, the CDR3 is TGTGCCAGCAGCGTAGCAGGCGTCGGCGGGGAGCTGTTTTTT.

The table lists this clonotype with many counts. V gene TRBV29-1 combines with J gene TRBJ2-3, with D unresolved. V was trimmed by 6 bases and J by 0 bases, leaving 10 bases between them. The CDR3 contains 13 residues. Looked up from germline, CDR1 is SQVTM and CDR2 is ANQGSEA. CDR3 sequence (DNA): TGCAGCGTGGTGAAGGCGAGCACAGATACGCAGTATTTT. Encoded protein: CSVVKASTDTQYF.

This clonotype has a handful of counts. V usage is TRBV10-3 and J usage is TRBJ2-3; D is uncertain. The germline V gene encodes CDR1 ENHRY and CDR2 SYGVKD. The CDR3 length is 17 residues. V was cut by 2 bases and J by 0 bases, with 15 bases left in between. CDR3 sequence: CAISETGSDQSTDTQYF. DNA for the CDR3: TGTGCCATCAGTGAGACCGGGTCAGACCAAAGCACAGATACGCAGTATTTT.

The V and J genes are TRBV27 and TRBJ2-7, with D uncertain. V was shortened by 2 bases and J by 13 bases, with 27 bases between the two germline ends. The germline V gene has CDR1 MNHEY and CDR2 SMNVEV (reference sequence). The CDR3 spans 16 residues. CDR3 in amino acids: CASSLRPTVRAPGIYF. CDR3 bases: TGTGCCAGCAGTTTACGGCCAACCGTTCGGGCCCCCGGTATATACTTC.

The J gene is TRBJ2-3, the V gene TRBV20-1; D is undetermined. CDR1 is DFQATT, CDR2 SNEGSKA, per germline (reference sequence). There are 15 residues in the CDR3. Trimming removed 6 bases from V and 0 bases from J, with 16 bases in between. The CDR3 loop reads CSAPPVQRSTDTQYF. For the CDR3, the DNA is TGCAGTGCCCCCCCCGTGCAGAGAAGCACAGATACGCAGTATTTT.

The gene calls are TRBV9 and TRBJ2-7, with TRBD2 matching over 9 bases. This CDR3 contains 15 residues. The V segment lost 0 bases and the J segment 3 bases; nucleotides outside the gene matches: 4. Germline CDR1 is SGDLS and CDR2 is YYNGEE. The DNA of the CDR3 is TGTGCCAGCAGCGTAGGGCTAGCGGGGAGCTACGAGCAGTACTTC. Translation gives CASSVGLAGSYEQYF.

There are a few counts of this clonotype. The chain carries TRBV11-2 and TRBJ2-5, with 7 positions matching TRBD1. The CDR3 is made up of 15 amino acids. V dropped 5 bases and J dropped 4; count of bases not matched to a gene: 10. Germline V gene lookup returns CDR1 SGHAT and CDR2 FQNNGV. The CDR3 DNA sequence: TGTGCCAGCAGCCCCCGACAGGGCCTGGGAGAGACCCAGTACTTC. Translating it yields CASSPRQGLGETQYF.

This sequence joins TRBV5-5 and TRBJ2-5, with D tentatively TRBD2 (5 bases). V lost 2 bases, J lost 4 bases, and 15 bases lay in between. The CDR3 extends over 15 amino acids. The germline gives CDR1 SGHKS, CDR2 YYEKEE (reference sequence). Here the CDR3 reads CASSLVGISAETQYF. The CDR3 nucleotides read TGTGCCAGCAGCTTAGTCGGGATTTCGGCAGAGACCCAGTACTTC.

Only a few counts were recorded for this clonotype. J is TRBJ2-1 and V is TRBV3-1; D gene uncertain. The V gene's germline CDR1 is LGHDT and CDR2 YNNKEL (reference sequence). This CDR3 is built from 13 residues. V was cut by 4 bases and J by 8 bases, with 12 bases left in between. CDR3 sequence: CASSPSRAYEQFF. The CDR3 DNA reads as TGTGCCAGCAGCCCCTCACGGGCGTATGAGCAGTTCTTC.

There are many counts of this clonotype. The chain has TRBV12-3 or TRBV12-4 and TRBJ2-1; no reliable D call. The V and J ends lost 6 bases and 2 bases respectively, with 20 bases between them. The CDR3 totals 17 residues. This chain's CDR3 is CASSLNVGIGAYNEQFF. The CDR3 nucleotides are TGTGCCAGCAGCCTAAACGTAGGAATTGGGGCCTACAATGAGCAGTTCTTC.